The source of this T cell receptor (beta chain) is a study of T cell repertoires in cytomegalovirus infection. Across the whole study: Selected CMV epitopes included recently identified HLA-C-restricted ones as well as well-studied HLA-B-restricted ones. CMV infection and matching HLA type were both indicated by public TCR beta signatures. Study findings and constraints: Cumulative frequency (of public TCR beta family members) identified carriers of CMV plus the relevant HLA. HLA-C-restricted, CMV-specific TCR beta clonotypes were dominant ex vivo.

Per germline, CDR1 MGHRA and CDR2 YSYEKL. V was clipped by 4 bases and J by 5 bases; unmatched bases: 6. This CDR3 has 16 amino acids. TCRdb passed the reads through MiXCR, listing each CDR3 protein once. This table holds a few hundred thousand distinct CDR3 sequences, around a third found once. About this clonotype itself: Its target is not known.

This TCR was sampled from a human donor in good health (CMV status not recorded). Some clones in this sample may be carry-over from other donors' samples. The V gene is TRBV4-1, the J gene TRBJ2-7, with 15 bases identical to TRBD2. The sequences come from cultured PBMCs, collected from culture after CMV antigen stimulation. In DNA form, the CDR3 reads TGCGCCAGCAGCCCATGGACTAGCGGGAGGGCCCACGAGCAGTACTTC. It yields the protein CASSPWTSGRAHEQYF.